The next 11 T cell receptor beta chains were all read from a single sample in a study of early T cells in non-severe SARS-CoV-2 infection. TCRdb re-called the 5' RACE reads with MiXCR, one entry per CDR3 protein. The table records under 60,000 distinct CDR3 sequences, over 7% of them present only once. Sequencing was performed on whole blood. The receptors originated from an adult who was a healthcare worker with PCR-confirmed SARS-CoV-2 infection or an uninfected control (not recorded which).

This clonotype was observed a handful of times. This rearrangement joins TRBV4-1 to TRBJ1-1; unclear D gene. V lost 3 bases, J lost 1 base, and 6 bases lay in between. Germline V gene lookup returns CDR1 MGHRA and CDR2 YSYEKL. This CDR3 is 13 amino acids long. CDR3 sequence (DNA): TGCGCCAGCAGCCAGGTGGGGAACACTGAAGCTTTCTTT. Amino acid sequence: CASSQVGNTEAFF.

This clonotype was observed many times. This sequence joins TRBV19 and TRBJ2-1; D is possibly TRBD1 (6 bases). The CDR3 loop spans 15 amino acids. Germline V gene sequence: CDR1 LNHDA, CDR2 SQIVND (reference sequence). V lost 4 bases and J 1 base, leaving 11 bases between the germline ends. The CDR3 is CASSTRQDSYNEQFF. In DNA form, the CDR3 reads TGTGCCAGTAGTACCCGACAGGATTCCTACAATGAGCAGTTCTTC.

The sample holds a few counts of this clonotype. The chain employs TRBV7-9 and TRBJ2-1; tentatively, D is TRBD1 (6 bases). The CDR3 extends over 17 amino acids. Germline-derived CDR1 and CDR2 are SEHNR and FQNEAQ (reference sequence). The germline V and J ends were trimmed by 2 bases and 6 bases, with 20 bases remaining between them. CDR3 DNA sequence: TGTGCCAGCAGCTTAAGATATTCCAGGGGTGTGGGCAATGAGCAGTTCTTC. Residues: CASSLRYSRGVGNEQFF.

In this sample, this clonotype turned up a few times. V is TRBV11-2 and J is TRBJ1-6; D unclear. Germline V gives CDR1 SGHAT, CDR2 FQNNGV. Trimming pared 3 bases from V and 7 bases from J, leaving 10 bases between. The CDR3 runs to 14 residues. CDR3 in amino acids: CASSFGRINSPLHF. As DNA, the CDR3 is TGTGCCAGCAGCTTTGGACGGATAAATTCACCCCTCCACTTT.

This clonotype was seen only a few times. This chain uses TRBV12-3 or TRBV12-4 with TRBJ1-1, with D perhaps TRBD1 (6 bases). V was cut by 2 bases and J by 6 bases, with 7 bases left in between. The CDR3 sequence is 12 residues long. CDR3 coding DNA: TGTGCCAGCAGTTTAAGGGGGGCTGAAGCTTTCTTT. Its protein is CASSLRGAEAFF.

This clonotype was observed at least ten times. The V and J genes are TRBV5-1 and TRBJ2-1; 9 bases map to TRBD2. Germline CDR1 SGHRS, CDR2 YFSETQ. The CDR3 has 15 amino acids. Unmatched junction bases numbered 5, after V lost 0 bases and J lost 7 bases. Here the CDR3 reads CASSLVALAGNEQFF. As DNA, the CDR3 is TGCGCCAGCAGCTTGGTAGCGCTAGCGGGGAATGAGCAGTTCTTC.

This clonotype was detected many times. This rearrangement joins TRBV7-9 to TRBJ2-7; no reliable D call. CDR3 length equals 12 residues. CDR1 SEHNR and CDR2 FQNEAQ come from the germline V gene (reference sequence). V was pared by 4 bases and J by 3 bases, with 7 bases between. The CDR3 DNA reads TGTGCCAGCAGCTCCTACCTCTACGAGCAGTACTTC. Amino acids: CASSSYLYEQYF.

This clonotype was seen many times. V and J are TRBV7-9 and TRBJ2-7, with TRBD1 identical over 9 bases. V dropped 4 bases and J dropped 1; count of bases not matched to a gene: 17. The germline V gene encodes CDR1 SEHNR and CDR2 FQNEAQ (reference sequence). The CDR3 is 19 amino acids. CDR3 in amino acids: CASSSTRDRVLSGSYEQYF. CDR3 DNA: TGTGCCAGCAGCTCCACCCGGGACAGGGTACTTAGTGGATCCTACGAGCAGTACTTC.

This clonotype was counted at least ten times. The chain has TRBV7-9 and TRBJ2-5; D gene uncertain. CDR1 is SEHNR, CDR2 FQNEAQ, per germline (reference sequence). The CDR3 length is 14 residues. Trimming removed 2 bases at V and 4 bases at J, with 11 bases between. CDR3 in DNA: TGTGCCAGCAGCTTATTATCGGCGAGAGAGACCCAGTACTTC. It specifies CASSLLSARETQYF.

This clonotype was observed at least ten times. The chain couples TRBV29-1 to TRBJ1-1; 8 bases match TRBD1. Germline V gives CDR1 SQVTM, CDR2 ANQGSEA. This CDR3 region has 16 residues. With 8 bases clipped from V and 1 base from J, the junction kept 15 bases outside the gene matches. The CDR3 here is CSTRRNRQGTNTEAFF. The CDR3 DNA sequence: TGCAGCACGAGGAGGAATCGACAGGGGACGAACACTGAAGCTTTCTTT.

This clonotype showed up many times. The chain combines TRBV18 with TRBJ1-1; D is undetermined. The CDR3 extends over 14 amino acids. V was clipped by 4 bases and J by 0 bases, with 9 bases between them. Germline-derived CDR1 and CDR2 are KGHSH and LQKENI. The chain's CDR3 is CASSQGGMNTEAFF. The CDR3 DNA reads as TGTGCCAGCTCACAGGGCGGTATGAACACTGAAGCTTTCTTT.